This T cell receptor beta chain was observed in a study of shared clonotypes between healthy human individuals. Study observations and caveats: Researchers found naive subsets generally carried larger estimated richness than memory subsets.

Notes on this clone: Its antigen is still unknown.

Here immunoSEQ multiplex PCR was the method, and the copy in TCRdb shows in-frame clones only, minus some. The repertoire holds 2 million to 2.5 million clones, with just over 90% as singletons. Trimming took 5 bases from V and 4 from J; bases not matched to a gene: 4. Germline CDR1 is SGHTA and CDR2 is FQGNSA. CDR3 length: 14 residues. Sample: naive CD4+ T cells from PBMCs. As to subset: CD45RA+ positively selected. This TCR came from a man aged 18 to 30 in good health. Some clones in this sample may be carry-over from other donors' samples. The chain has TRBV7-2 and TRBJ1-2; 10 bases map to TRBD1. CDR3 sequence reads: CASSPGQGTYGYTF. CDR3 DNA: TGTGCCAGCAGCCCGGGACAGGGGACCTATGGCTACACCTTC.